These 5 T cell receptor beta chains share one sample of origin, sequenced in a study of technical replicates of blood from a few donors. Using immunoSEQ multiplex PCR, the repertoire was profiled, and TCRdb retains in-frame clones only, with some absent. The sample holds about 82,000 clones, 91% seen once. Sequenced sample: T cells isolated from PBMCs. Receptors were obtained from a human donor in good health.

The CDR3 DNA follows: TGTGCCTGGAGGCGACCCGGGGGAGGAGGAAACTACGAGCAGTACTTC. It codes for CAWRRPGGGGNYEQYF. This rearrangement joins TRBV30 to TRBJ2-7, with a weak D call TRBD2 (6 bases). The V end lost 3 bases, the J end lost 3 bases, and 21 bases lay between the germline ends. The length of the CDR3 is 16 residues. Per germline, CDR1 GTSNPN and CDR2 SVGIG (reference sequence).

This chain connects TRBV6-5 to TRBJ1-5, with D unclear. The V gene lost 5 bases and the J gene lost 3 bases, with 11 bases spanning the gap. The CDR3 spans 14 residues. Germline lookup yields CDR1 MNHEY and CDR2 SVGAGI. The CDR3 sequence is CASSRERSNQPQHF. The CDR3 nucleotides read TGTGCCAGCAGTCGGGAGAGGTCCAATCAGCCCCAGCATTTT.

As to this clone: Other DNA sequences in the same sample also yield this CDR3. The chain combines TRBV27 with TRBJ2-7; D remains ambiguous. The CDR3 runs to 11 residues. In germline, CDR1 is MNHEY, CDR2 SMNVEV (reference sequence). Trimming cost V 4 bases and J 4 bases, with 5 bases left between them. CDR3 in DNA: TGTGCCAGCAGTTCCGGTTACGAGCAGTACTTC. Protein sequence: CASSSGYEQYF.

V and J are TRBV6-1 and TRBJ1-2, with 8 bases lining up with TRBD1. The germline CDR1 and CDR2 sequences are MNHNS and SASEGT. The CDR3 has 13 amino acids. V was pared by 8 bases and J by 1 base, with 3 bases of the junction left unmatched. DNA for the CDR3: TGTGCCAGCTTACAGGGGGATAACTATGGCTACACCTTC. This gives the protein CASLQGDNYGYTF.

The chain is built from TRBV10-3 and TRBJ2-2, with 12 bases aligning to TRBD2. CDR1 is ENHRY, CDR2 SYGVKD, per germline. This CDR3 is 17 amino acids long. V lost 6 bases, J lost 1 base, and 6 bases stayed unmatched. CDR3 residues: CAIRGTSGPMNTGELFF. The CDR3 DNA reads TGTGCCATCAGAGGGACTAGCGGGCCCATGAACACCGGGGAGCTGTTTTTT.